The 27 T cell receptor beta chains listed next were all sequenced from one sample in a study of post-analysis software for immune sequencing data. Their antigens are not known. Study findings and constraints: About five TRBV segments appeared more often in patients than in controls, and TRBV5-6, TRBV5-1 and TRBV20-1 were among these.

The authors incorporated unique molecular identifiers into the TCR beta cDNA libraries. TCRdb redid the calling of the PCR reads with MiXCR, one entry per CDR3 protein. The table shows roughly 730,000 distinct CDR3 sequences, with about 32% occurring only once. The material sequenced was blood. The receptors here all came from a girl aged 5 to 17 with multiple sclerosis.

The rearrangement joins TRBV29-1 to TRBJ1-2; tentative D call: TRBD1 (5 bases). The germline V gene has CDR1 SQVTM and CDR2 ANQGSEA. This CDR3 contains 13 residues. The V gene lost 7 bases and the J gene lost 2 bases, with 14 bases spanning the gap. The CDR3 nucleotides read TGCAGCGCCCAGGAGGGACTGAACTATGGCTACACCTTC. Its translation is CSAQEGLNYGYTF.

About this clonotype itself: A read error may explain this, as a much larger clone is one base away. This chain links TRBV20-1 with TRBJ1-6, with 9 bases identical to TRBD1. The germline V gene encodes CDR1 DFQATT and CDR2 SNEGSKA (reference sequence). The length of the CDR3 is 16 residues. Trimming cost V 2 bases and J 2 bases; bases outside gene matches: 4. This chain's CDR3 is CSARRDRATYNSPLHF. CDR3 sequence (DNA): TGCAGTGCTAGACGGGACAGGGCGACCTATAATTCACCCCTCCACTTT.

The gene calls are TRBV12-3 or TRBV12-4 and TRBJ1-2, with unresolved D. The CDR3 is 12 residues long. Trimming pared 0 bases from V and 7 bases from J, leaving 6 bases between. CDR3 coding DNA: TGTGCCAGCAGTTTAGCGCGCCTTGGCTACACCTTC. Its translation: CASSLARLGYTF.

This chain joins TRBV21-1 and TRBJ1-1; TRBD1 was called by the table and not checked on the DNA. TRBV21-1 corresponds to a pseudogene. The length of the CDR3 is 17 residues. The CDR3 protein is CASSNGDKQGSLTEAFF. DNA of the CDR3: TGTGCCAGCAGCAATGGAGACAAACAGGGCTCTTTGACTGAAGCTTTCTTT.

This chain joins TRBV9 and TRBJ2-1; 7 bases are shared with TRBD2. This CDR3 comprises 15 residues. CDR1 is SGDLS and CDR2 is YYNGEE in the germline V gene. The junction had 4 bases not matched to a gene; V was cut back by 2 bases and J by 2 bases. CDR3 region: CASSVSGIPYNEQFF. Here the CDR3 DNA reads TGTGCCAGCAGCGTGAGCGGGATCCCCTACAATGAGCAGTTCTTC. Using reference TRBV9 and TRBJ2-1 for the parts outside the CDR3, the full variable domain is DSGVTQTPKHLITATGQRVTLRCSPRSGDLSVYWYQQSLDQGLQFLIQYYNGEERAKGNILERFSAQQFPDLHSELNLSSLELGDSALYFCASSVSGIPYNEQFFGPGTRLTVL.

V usage is TRBV20-1 and J usage is TRBJ2-3; 10 nucleotides agree with TRBD2. The J segment lost 3 bases and the V segment lost 5 bases, leaving 11 bases of the junction unmatched. The CDR3 covers 16 residues. The V gene's germline CDR1 is DFQATT and CDR2 SNEGSKA (reference sequence). The CDR3 protein is CSASALAGGRTDTQYF. CDR3 coding DNA: TGCAGTGCTTCCGCTTTAGCGGGAGGTCGTACAGATACGCAGTATTTT.

The genes are TRBV5-8 and TRBJ2-1; no clear D gene. The V and J ends lost 7 bases and 5 bases respectively, with 16 bases between them. The germline gives CDR1 SGHTS, CDR2 YDEGEE. The CDR3 is made up of 14 amino acids. As DNA, the CDR3 is TGTGCCAGCGGCCGAGGAGCGAGTAACAATGAGCAGTTCTTC. Translating it yields CASGRGASNNEQFF.

This clonotype was counted between two and nine times. A junction end diverges from the germline sequence, so it may reflect a read error. The chain couples TRBV9 to TRBJ1-4; the D is unclear. Per the germline V gene, CDR1 is SGDLS and CDR2 is YYNGEE. The CDR3 has 13 amino acids. DNA of the CDR3: TGTGCCAGCAGCGTTTCAGCTAATGAAAAACGGTTTTTT. Amino acid sequence: CASSVSANEKRFF.

The chain combines TRBV7-2 with TRBJ2-5; 16 bases match TRBD2. V gave up 10 bases and J gave up 4 bases; unmatched junction bases: 9. The length of the CDR3 is 16 residues. CDR1 is SGHTA and CDR2 is FQGNSA in the germline V gene. CDR3 coding DNA: TGTGCCAACATTCGGGGACTAGCGGGAGGGCGAGAGACCCAGTACTTC. This codes for CANIRGLAGGRETQYF.

This clonotype has more than one count but fewer than ten. The chain recombines TRBV7-2 with TRBJ2-1; 8 bases are shared with TRBD2. The germline V gene encodes CDR1 SGHTA and CDR2 FQGNSA. V shed 5 bases, J shed 1 base, and the junction held 7 bases outside the gene matches. CDR3 length: 16 residues. CDR3 bases: TGTGCCAGCAGCCTCCAAGCGGGAGCGTCCTACAATGAGCAGTTCTTC. Amino acids: CASSLQAGASYNEQFF.

This rearrangement joins TRBV24-1 to TRBJ2-1; a possible D gene is TRBD2 (6 bases). V gave up 7 bases and J gave up 2 bases, with 11 bases separating them. Germline V gene sequence: CDR1 KGHDR, CDR2 SFDVKD. The CDR3 extends over 14 amino acids. CDR3: CATSSPGAYNEQFF. In nucleotides, the CDR3 is TGTGCCACCAGCAGCCCGGGGGCCTACAATGAGCAGTTCTTC.

This clonotype has just a few counts. The genes are TRBV6-5 and TRBJ2-2; tentatively, D is TRBD1 (6 bases). Germline loops: CDR1 MNHEY, CDR2 SVGAGI. V dropped 6 bases and J dropped 2 bases, with 16 bases sitting between them. There are 16 residues in the CDR3. This chain's CDR3 is CASSDSWTDNTGELFF. The DNA of the CDR3 is TGTGCCAGCAGCGACTCGTGGACAGATAACACCGGGGAGCTGTTTTTT.

The CDR3 DNA is TGTGCCAGCAGCACCGAGCAGGGGGCGCAGGACGAGCAGTACTTC. This sequence encodes CASSTEQGAQDEQYF. This chain connects TRBV9 to TRBJ2-7; 8 bases match TRBD1. The CDR3 sequence is 15 residues long. Per the germline V gene, CDR1 is SGDLS and CDR2 is YYNGEE. Unmatched junction bases numbered 11, after V lost 4 bases and J lost 5 bases.

The chain couples TRBV18 to TRBJ1-6; no reliable D call. V was pared by 3 bases and J by 7 bases, with 10 bases between. Per germline, CDR1 KGHSH and CDR2 LQKENI. The CDR3 totals 14 residues. CDR3 nucleotide sequence: TGTGCCAGCTCACCCCCGAGCGGGAATTCACCCCTCCACTTT. Amino acid sequence: CASSPPSGNSPLHF.

This clonotype was seen a few times. The V gene is TRBV6-5, the J gene TRBJ2-3; 9 bases are a match to TRBD1. V lost 5 bases, J lost 5 bases, and 5 bases stayed unmatched. Germline V gene lookup returns CDR1 MNHEY and CDR2 SVGAGI. The CDR3 has 14 amino acids. CDR3 region: CASSRGQGGDTQYF. The DNA of the CDR3 is TGTGCCAGCAGTCGGGGACAGGGAGGAGATACGCAGTATTTT.

V and J are TRBV6-1 and TRBJ2-5, with D uncertain. Trimming cost V 1 base and J 2 bases, with 8 bases left between them. Germline CDR1 is MNHNS and CDR2 is SASEGT. The CDR3 length is 14 residues. This CDR3 reads CASSEVGRQETQYF. The CDR3 DNA follows: TGTGCCAGCAGTGAAGTTGGCCGACAAGAGACCCAGTACTTC.

J is TRBJ2-5 and V is TRBV11-1; the match to TRBD1 covers 7 bases. Germline values: CDR1 SGHAT, CDR2 FQDESV (reference sequence). V shed 5 bases and J 3 bases; nucleotides not matched to a gene: 6. This CDR3 has 14 residues. The CDR3 DNA sequence: TGTGCCAGCAGCCAAAGGGACAGAAAAGAGACCCAGTACTTC. Translation gives CASSQRDRKETQYF.

This clonotype turned up a few times. The V and J genes are TRBV11-2 and TRBJ2-1, with D possibly matching TRBD2 (5 bases). This CDR3 region has 16 residues. V gave up 5 bases and J gave up 5 bases, with 19 bases separating them. Germline-derived CDR1 and CDR2 are SGHAT and FQNNGV. This CDR3 reads CASSHQLGVTHNEQFF. In DNA, the CDR3 is TGTGCCAGCAGCCACCAACTCGGGGTAACCCACAATGAGCAGTTCTTC.

The CDR3 is CATSGPRGSGNTDTQYF. CDR3 nucleotide sequence: TGTGCCACCAGCGGACCCCGGGGTAGCGGAAACACAGATACGCAGTATTTT. V usage is TRBV15 and J usage is TRBJ2-3, with a tentative D call TRBD2 (6 bases). Germline CDR1 is LNHNV and CDR2 is YYDKDF (reference sequence). CDR3 length: 17 residues. Between the trimmed V and J ends, which lost 5 bases and 2 bases, there was a span of 20 bases.

This clonotype was counted a few times. The rearrangement links TRBV27 to TRBJ1-4; TRBD1 is a possible D gene (6 bases). CDR1 MNHEY and CDR2 SMNVEV come from the germline V gene (reference sequence). The CDR3 length is 16 residues. The V end lost 2 bases, the J end lost 0 bases, and 10 bases lay between the germline ends. The CDR3: CASSLLGTPTNEKLFF. DNA of the CDR3: TGTGCCAGCAGTTTACTCGGGACACCAACTAATGAAAAACTGTTTTTT.

The chain recombines TRBV2 with TRBJ2-7; no firm D call. CDR1 and CDR2 (germline): SNHLY, FYNNEI. The CDR3 is 12 amino acids. The CDR3 coding sequence is TGTGCTCCCGGCCGCCTTCACAATGAGCAGTACTTC. This translates into CAPGRLHNEQYF. Full variable domain (outside the CDR3, taken from reference TRBV2 and TRBJ2-7): EPEVTQTPSHQVTQMGQEVILRCVPISNHLYFYWYRQILGQKVEFLVSFYNNEISEKSEIFDDQFSVERPDGSNFTLKIRSTKLEDSAMYFCAPGRLHNEQYFGPGTRLTVT.

V and J are TRBV6-2 or TRBV6-3 and TRBJ2-2, with 9 bases that match TRBD1. The V gene's germline CDR1 is MNHEY and CDR2 SVGEGT. V shed 10 bases and J 5 bases; nucleotides not matched to a gene: 5. CDR3 length equals 13 residues. The CDR3: CATDRGGTGELFF. As DNA, the CDR3 is TGTGCCACGGACAGGGGAGGGACCGGGGAGCTGTTTTTT.

This clonotype was counted between two and nine times. The rearrangement uses TRBV6-5 and TRBJ2-2; TRBD1 is a possible D gene (5 bases). The CDR3 runs to 18 residues. Trimming took off 0 bases at V and 4 bases at J, with 18 bases between the two ends. Germline V CDR1 and CDR2: MNHEY, SVGAGI. As DNA, the CDR3 is TGTGCCAGCAGTTACTCTTTCCCCCCCAGGGCGCGCACCGGGGAGCTGTTTTTT. The encoded protein is CASSYSFPPRARTGELFF.

The chain has TRBV4-1 and TRBJ2-7; TRBD2 agrees at 8 bases. V gave up 0 bases and J gave up 2 bases; unmatched junction bases: 3. The CDR3 is 15 residues long. In germline, CDR1 is MGHRA, CDR2 YSYEKL. CDR3 nucleotide sequence: TGCGCCAGCAGCCAAGAGACCGGGAGGGCCTACGAGCAGTACTTC. Residues: CASSQETGRAYEQYF.

This chain connects TRBV12-3 or TRBV12-4 to TRBJ2-2; either TRBD1 or TRBD2 may supply D (6 bases each). The CDR3 consists of 14 residues. Trimming shortened V by 6 bases and J by 6 bases, and 14 bases separated the two germline ends. The CDR3 loop reads CASRFGGTSGELFF. The CDR3 DNA is TGTGCCAGCAGGTTTGGCGGGACATCCGGGGAGCTGTTTTTT.

The chain carries TRBV6-5 and TRBJ2-4; D is perhaps TRBD2 (5 bases). The last part of the DNA fits TRBJ2-7 better; the J call may be wrong. This CDR3 region has 13 residues. Germline V gene data show CDR1 as MNHEY and CDR2 as SVGAGI. DNA for the CDR3: TGTGCCAGCAGTTACTGGCGGGCAAGCGAGCAGTACTTC. This gives the protein CASSYWRASEQYF.

As for this clonotype: The junction departs from the called germline gene at one end, perhaps through a read error. The gene calls are TRBV27 and TRBJ2-7, with D perhaps TRBD2 (6 bases). Near its end, the DNA agrees better with TRBJ2-5, so the J call may be wrong. The length of the CDR3 is 13 residues. The germline V gene encodes CDR1 MNHEY and CDR2 SMNVEV (reference sequence). CDR3 sequence reads: CTSSGDSGWTQYF. Written as DNA, the CDR3 is TGTACCAGCAGTGGGGACTCCGGGTGGACCCAGTACTTC.